This TCR beta chain emerged from a study of blood T cell repertoires in COVID-19. Overall study context: T cells, B-cell-depleted T cells, or PBMCs supplied cDNA or gDNA.

Per the germline V gene, CDR1 is ENHRY and CDR2 is SYGVKD. V was pared by 9 bases and J by 3 bases, with 12 bases between. The CDR3 runs 13 residues. Profiling relied on immunoSEQ multiplex PCR, and the TCRdb table lists in-frame clones only, not all of them. The sample has tens of thousands of clones; roughly four fifths are singletons. This sequence joins TRBV10-3 and TRBJ1-3, with D unclear. Sequencing input: peripheral blood. This sequence originates from a man older than 75 with acute or convalescent COVID-19. The CDR3 reads CAIKGDGGNTIYF. CDR3 DNA sequence: TGTGCCATTAAGGGAGATGGTGGAAACACCATATATTTT.